These T cell receptor beta chains were read from a single sample in a study of CD8 T cells in Susac syndrome. TCRdb processed the immunoSEQ multiplex PCR reads anew with MiXCR; each CDR3 protein has one entry. The data contain about 200,000 distinct CDR3 sequences, around 96% of them seen just once; the ten biggest clones take up 0.085% to 0.095%. Input material: CD4+ T cells from PBMCs. The receptors shown here come from a human donor with multiple sclerosis. Both conserved end residues are part of each CDR3. The order of the fields is J gene, V gene, clone size, CDR3 protein. A clone size is listed for some rows: how often the clone was seen (once, few, many), or a class if it is expanded.

j_gene: TRBJ2-3; v_gene: TRBV30; abundance: NA; CDR3aa: CAWSRSGAYTDTQYF
j_gene: TRBJ2-1; v_gene: TRBV29-1; abundance: NA; CDR3aa: CSVGKDYNEQFF
j_gene: TRBJ1-1; v_gene: TRBV12-5; abundance: NA; CDR3aa: CASGSGWIKTFF
j_gene: TRBJ1-5; v_gene: TRBV5-1; abundance: NA; CDR3aa: CASSLYPGGGTGYNQPQHF
j_gene: TRBJ1-1; v_gene: TRBV20-1; abundance: NA; CDR3aa: CSGQDTEAFF
j_gene: TRBJ2-4; v_gene: TRBV9; abundance: once; CDR3aa: CASTNLGGIQYF
j_gene: TRBJ2-7; v_gene: TRBV18; abundance: NA; CDR3aa: CASSPGGQETYEQYF
j_gene: TRBJ2-3; v_gene: TRBV3-1; abundance: once; CDR3aa: CASSPGGPRTDTQYF
j_gene: TRBJ2-7; v_gene: TRBV3-1; abundance: NA; CDR3aa: CASSHRGQQYF
j_gene: TRBJ1-2; v_gene: TRBV30; abundance: NA; CDR3aa: CAWSPNYGYTF
j_gene: TRBJ1-4; v_gene: TRBV29-1; abundance: NA; CDR3aa: CSVQGAGEKLFF
j_gene: TRBJ2-3; v_gene: TRBV20-1; abundance: NA; CDR3aa: CSAGTSGRIDTQYF
j_gene: TRBJ1-1; v_gene: TRBV18; abundance: NA; CDR3aa: CASSLTGTVMNTEAFF
j_gene: TRBJ1-2; v_gene: TRBV7-8; abundance: NA; CDR3aa: CASSSVPSPYGYTF
j_gene: TRBJ2-3; v_gene: TRBV9; abundance: NA; CDR3aa: CASSPRESDTQYF
j_gene: TRBJ2-5; v_gene: TRBV7-7; abundance: NA; CDR3aa: CASSLVGGGETQYF
j_gene: TRBJ2-1; v_gene: TRBV20-1; abundance: once; CDR3aa: CSVQLAGGLKEQFF
j_gene: TRBJ1-6; v_gene: TRBV6-2/TRBV6-3; abundance: NA; CDR3aa: CASNHGGSYNSPLHF
j_gene: TRBJ2-3; v_gene: TRBV30; abundance: NA; CDR3aa: CAWTGAPDTQYF
j_gene: TRBJ1-5; v_gene: TRBV4-1; abundance: NA; CDR3aa: CASSQVRGTELNQPQHF
j_gene: TRBJ1-5; v_gene: TRBV23-1; abundance: NA; CDR3aa: CASSRKPQHF
j_gene: TRBJ2-3; v_gene: TRBV13; abundance: NA; CDR3aa: CASSSRGILAGRHTQYF
j_gene: TRBJ2-1; v_gene: TRBV15; abundance: NA; CDR3aa: CATSRVGTNEQFF
j_gene: TRBJ2-3; v_gene: TRBV20-1; abundance: NA; CDR3aa: CSVTRHAGGTDTQYF
j_gene: TRBJ2-7; v_gene: TRBV20-1; abundance: NA; CDR3aa: CSAMNSGKGDEQYF
j_gene: TRBJ2-7; v_gene: TRBV30; abundance: once; CDR3aa: CAWSAGTGIAEQYF
j_gene: TRBJ2-2; v_gene: TRBV20-1; abundance: NA; CDR3aa: CSARRRRANTGELFF
j_gene: TRBJ1-2; v_gene: TRBV30; abundance: NA; CDR3aa: CAWRRPGQGINYGYTF
j_gene: TRBJ2-6; v_gene: TRBV20-1; abundance: NA; CDR3aa: CSAAPPSGANVLTF
j_gene: TRBJ1-2; v_gene: TRBV27; abundance: NA; CDR3aa: CASSSTAIRGYTF
j_gene: TRBJ1-1; v_gene: TRBV18; abundance: NA; CDR3aa: CASSPGGDTEAFF
j_gene: TRBJ2-7; v_gene: TRBV2; abundance: NA; CDR3aa: CASSEDYEQYF
j_gene: TRBJ2-5; v_gene: TRBV13; abundance: NA; CDR3aa: CASRPRGSKETQYF
j_gene: TRBJ2-4; v_gene: TRBV29-1; abundance: NA; CDR3aa: CSVRVAKNIQYF
j_gene: TRBJ2-3; v_gene: TRBV9; abundance: NA; CDR3aa: CASSVGSGTDTQYF
j_gene: TRBJ2-3; v_gene: TRBV29-1; abundance: NA; CDR3aa: CSVGRDGAGPDTQYF
j_gene: TRBJ2-1; v_gene: TRBV24-1; abundance: NA; CDR3aa: CATSALRTSGRRNEQFF
j_gene: TRBJ2-5; v_gene: TRBV5-4; abundance: once; CDR3aa: CASSADKETQYF
j_gene: TRBJ2-1; v_gene: TRBV4-1; abundance: NA; CDR3aa: CASSQKPGTSVMYEQFF
j_gene: TRBJ2-6; v_gene: TRBV9; abundance: NA; CDR3aa: CASSVGGRPDSGANVLTF
j_gene: TRBJ1-2; v_gene: TRBV29-1; abundance: once; CDR3aa: CSGDYGYTF
j_gene: TRBJ2-3; v_gene: TRBV5-4; abundance: NA; CDR3aa: CASSSRDRGVDTQYF
j_gene: TRBJ1-1; v_gene: TRBV30; abundance: once; CDR3aa: CAWPRDPRGPNTEAFF
j_gene: TRBJ1-5; v_gene: TRBV5-6; abundance: NA; CDR3aa: CASSPGRGGGNQPQHF
j_gene: TRBJ1-5; v_gene: TRBV20-1; abundance: once; CDR3aa: CSATRDSVNQPQHF
j_gene: TRBJ2-5; v_gene: TRBV5-1; abundance: NA; CDR3aa: CASSNRDSEFGQQYF
j_gene: TRBJ2-1; v_gene: TRBV19; abundance: NA; CDR3aa: CASSRQGLGYDEQFF
j_gene: TRBJ2-1; v_gene: TRBV30; abundance: NA; CDR3aa: CAWGGLGNEQFF
j_gene: TRBJ2-7; v_gene: TRBV27; abundance: NA; CDR3aa: CASSLNLGGYEQYF
j_gene: TRBJ1-5; v_gene: TRBV3-1; abundance: NA; CDR3aa: CASSQDRGRGPQHF
j_gene: TRBJ1-1; v_gene: TRBV18; abundance: NA; CDR3aa: CASSQGVMNTEAFF
j_gene: TRBJ1-5; v_gene: TRBV10-3; abundance: once; CDR3aa: CAIRKGQDQPQHF
j_gene: TRBJ2-1; v_gene: TRBV19; abundance: NA; CDR3aa: CASSTFLHRGYNEQFF
j_gene: TRBJ2-7; v_gene: TRBV19; abundance: NA; CDR3aa: CASSPGSHEQYF
j_gene: TRBJ1-1; v_gene: TRBV9; abundance: NA; CDR3aa: CASSVGEGRLAFF
j_gene: TRBJ2-1; v_gene: TRBV2; abundance: NA; CDR3aa: CASGSGTSYEQFF
j_gene: TRBJ1-1; v_gene: TRBV9; abundance: NA; CDR3aa: CASRPQAGVQWNTEAFF
j_gene: TRBJ2-5; v_gene: TRBV7-2; abundance: NA; CDR3aa: CASSLEWTSFETQYF
j_gene: TRBJ2-1; v_gene: TRBV30; abundance: NA; CDR3aa: CAWRLAGGNNEQFF
j_gene: TRBJ2-7; v_gene: TRBV20-1; abundance: NA; CDR3aa: CSARDPGGTGEQYF